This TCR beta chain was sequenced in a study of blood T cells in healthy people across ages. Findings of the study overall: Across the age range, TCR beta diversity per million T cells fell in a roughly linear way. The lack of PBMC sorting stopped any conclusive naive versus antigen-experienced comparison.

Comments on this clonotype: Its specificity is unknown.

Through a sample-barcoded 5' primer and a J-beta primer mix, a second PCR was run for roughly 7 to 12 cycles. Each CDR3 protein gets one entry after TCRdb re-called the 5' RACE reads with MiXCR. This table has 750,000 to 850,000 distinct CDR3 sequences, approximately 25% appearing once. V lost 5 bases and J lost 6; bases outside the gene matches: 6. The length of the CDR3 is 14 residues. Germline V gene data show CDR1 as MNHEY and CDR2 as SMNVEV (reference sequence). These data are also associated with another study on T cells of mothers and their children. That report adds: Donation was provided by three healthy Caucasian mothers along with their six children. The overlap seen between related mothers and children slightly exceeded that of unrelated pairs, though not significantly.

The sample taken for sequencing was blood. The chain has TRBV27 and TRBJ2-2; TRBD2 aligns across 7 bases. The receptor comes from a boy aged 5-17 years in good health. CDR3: CASSSGLVAGELFF. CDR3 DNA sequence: TGTGCCAGCAGTAGTGGACTAGTTGCCGGGGAGCTGTTTTTT.